Shown below are 23 T cell receptor beta chains from a single sample sequenced in a study of brain T cells in children with intractable seizures. TCRdb's table, derived via immunoSEQ multiplex PCR, lists solely in-frame clones and lacks some. The sample has around 41,000 clones; around nine tenths are singletons. The starting material was peripheral blood, obtained at surgery. All receptors come from a girl under 10 years old with tuberous sclerosis and intractable seizures.

CDR3 in DNA: TGTGCCAGCAGCTTAGTTATACAGGCACCTCGGACCCAGTACTTC. Protein sequence: CASSLVIQAPRTQYF. The rearrangement links TRBV7-2 to TRBJ2-5; tentative D call: TRBD1 (5 bases). This CDR3 is built from 15 residues. Deletions cut 1 base from V and 7 bases from J, with 16 bases between. Germline CDR1 is SGHTA and CDR2 is FQGNSA.

Here the CDR3 reads CATSGKGGREQFF. CDR3 DNA sequence: TGTGCCACCTCCGGAAAGGGGGGCAGAGAGCAGTTCTTC. The chain employs TRBV12-3 or TRBV12-4 and TRBJ2-1; D tentatively fits TRBD1 or TRBD2 (6 bases each). CDR3 length: 13 amino acids. The V end was cut by 10 bases, the J end by 10 bases, with 20 bases between.

The rearrangement uses TRBV6-1 and TRBJ1-4; possible D gene TRBD1, 5 bases. Germline CDR1 MNHNS, CDR2 SASEGT. CDR3 size: 16 residues. Trimming left V 3 bases short and J 0 bases short, with 11 bases between. The CDR3 protein is CASSDPDSATNEKLFF. The CDR3, as DNA: TGTGCCAGCAGTGACCCCGACAGTGCAACTAATGAAAAACTGTTTTTT.

The gene calls are TRBV6-5 and TRBJ1-2; D gene uncertain. The CDR3 consists of 15 residues. With 0 bases removed from V and 5 bases from J, the gap between germline ends came to 13 bases. Germline assignment: CDR1 MNHEY and CDR2 SVGAGI. This CDR3 is CASSYSMRAEYGYTF. Here the CDR3 DNA reads TGTGCCAGCAGTTACTCAATGCGTGCGGAGTATGGCTACACCTTC.

This chain joins TRBV10-1 and TRBJ1-2; TRBD1 agrees at 10 bases. The CDR3 loop spans 12 amino acids. CDR1 WNHNN and CDR2 SYGVQD come from the germline V gene (reference sequence). V was clipped by 8 bases and J by 4 bases; unmatched bases: 1. CDR3 DNA: TGCGCCAGCGGGGACAGGGGCTATGGCTACACCTTC. As protein: CASGDRGYGYTF.

V is TRBV9 and J is TRBJ1-2, with 11 nucleotides matching TRBD1. CDR3 length: 16 residues. CDR1 is SGDLS and CDR2 is YYNGEE in the germline V gene. Losses at the gene ends were 5 bases for V and 6 bases for J; bases not matched to a gene: 12. DNA for the CDR3: TGTGCCAGCAGGAGAACCGGGACAGGGGGTCTAGATGGCTACACCTTC. This translates into CASRRTGTGGLDGYTF.

The rearrangement uses TRBV7-8 and TRBJ2-1; 8 bases are shared with TRBD1. CDR1 and CDR2 from the germline V gene are SGHVS and FQNEAQ. Losses at the gene ends were 5 bases for V and 5 bases for J; bases not matched to a gene: 11. The CDR3 is 16 amino acids. The CDR3 coding sequence is TGTGCCAGCAGCAACCGGGACAGGCATCTCGACAATGAGCAGTTCTTC. Protein product: CASSNRDRHLDNEQFF.

This clone was seen a handful of times. The chain employs TRBV11-2 and TRBJ1-1, with 10 bases that match TRBD1. Unmatched junction bases numbered 11, after V lost 6 bases and J lost 10 bases. Germline V gene data show CDR1 as SGHAT and CDR2 as FQNNGV. This CDR3 comprises 14 residues. In DNA, the CDR3 is TGTGCCAGCAGTACGGGACAGGGGATATTACGAGCTTTCTTT. Protein: CASSTGQGILRAFF.

V and J are TRBV6-5 and TRBJ1-3; D is perhaps TRBD1 (6 bases). CDR1 is MNHEY, CDR2 SVGAGI, per germline. This CDR3 contains 15 residues. With 0 bases removed from V and 0 bases from J, the gap between germline ends came to 6 bases. In nucleotides, the CDR3 is TGTGCCAGCAGTTACTCACAGGGCTCTGGAAACACCATATATTTT. It yields the protein CASSYSQGSGNTIYF.

The chain links TRBV9 to TRBJ1-5; a possible D gene is TRBD1 (6 bases). Between the trimmed V and J ends, which lost 10 bases and 3 bases, there was a span of 17 bases. CDR3 size: 14 residues. Per the germline V gene, CDR1 is SGDLS and CDR2 is YYNGEE. Here the CDR3 DNA reads TGTGCCGAAACCAGCTTGGGGGCCAATCAGCCCCAGCATTTT. Translation gives CAETSLGANQPQHF. The full variable domain, with the rest looked up from reference TRBV9 and TRBJ1-5, is DSGVTQTPKHLITATGQRVTLRCSPRSGDLSVYWYQQSLDQGLQFLIQYYNGEERAKGNILERFSAQQFPDLHSELNLSSLELGDSALYFCAETSLGANQPQHFGDGTRLSIL.

This clone occurred once. The chain combines TRBV5-1 with TRBJ2-1; 9 bases map to TRBD2. After removal of 4 bases from V and 4 bases from J, the junction contained 6 bases not matched to a gene. CDR1 and CDR2 from the germline V gene are SGHRS and YFSETQ. This CDR3 has 15 amino acids. DNA for the CDR3: TGCGCCAGCAGCCGCGGGGGGGCGTCTTACAATGAGCAGTTCTTC. It is translated as CASSRGGASYNEQFF.

The chain couples TRBV4-1 to TRBJ2-7, with TRBD1 matching over 8 bases. Germline lookup yields CDR1 MGHRA and CDR2 YSYEKL. The CDR3 contains 13 residues. The V segment lost 4 bases and the J segment 5 bases; nucleotides outside the gene matches: 4. CDR3 DNA sequence: TGCGCCAGCAGCCTAGACAGGGGCCACGAGCAGTACGTC. Translated: CASSLDRGHEQYV.

V and J are TRBV10-3 and TRBJ2-3, with 9 nucleotides matching TRBD1. CDR3 length: 15 amino acids. The trim removed 4 bases at V and 3 bases at J, leaving 5 bases unmatched. Germline CDR1 ENHRY, CDR2 SYGVKD. As DNA, the CDR3 is TGTGCCATCAGTGGGACAGGGGCGTCGACAGATACGCAGTATTTT. As protein: CAISGTGASTDTQYF.

This chain links TRBV6-5 with TRBJ1-2, with TRBD1 matching over 7 bases. CDR1 MNHEY and CDR2 SVGAGI come from the germline V gene. The trim removed 0 bases at V and 5 bases at J, leaving 6 bases unmatched. There are 15 residues in the CDR3. CDR3 sequence: CASSYSTGSIYGYTF. The CDR3 DNA is TGTGCCAGCAGTTACTCGACAGGGAGCATATATGGCTACACCTTC.

The V call is TRBV5-6, the J call TRBJ2-2, with D unclear. Germline values: CDR1 SGHDT, CDR2 YYEEEE. The CDR3 has 13 residues. With 0 bases removed from V and 7 bases from J, the gap between germline ends came to 7 bases. The CDR3: CASSLAAFGELFF. The DNA of the CDR3 is TGTGCCAGCAGCTTGGCAGCATTCGGGGAGCTGTTTTTT. Using reference TRBV5-6 and TRBJ2-2 for the parts outside the CDR3, the full variable domain is DAGVTQSPTHLIKTRGQQVTLRCSPKSGHDTVSWYQQALGQGPQFIFQYYEEEERQRGNFPDRFSGHQFPNYSSELNVNALLLGDSALYLCASSLAAFGELFFGEGSRLTVL.

Concerning this clone: A read error may produce the germline difference seen at one junction end. The chain links TRBV2 to TRBJ1-6; possibly TRBD1 for D (5 bases). Germline V gene sequence: CDR1 SNHLY, CDR2 FYNNEI. The CDR3 totals 13 residues. The CDR3 DNA follows: TGTGCCAGCAGTGAAGTGGGGGATTCGCCCCTCCACTTT. Protein sequence: CASSEVGDSPLHF.

V and J are TRBV11-2 and TRBJ1-1; D not resolved. The CDR3 spans 13 residues. Trimming stripped 1 base from V and 8 bases from J, with 11 bases between. CDR1 SGHAT and CDR2 FQNNGV come from the germline V gene. The chain's CDR3 is CASSLGAVSEAFF. In DNA, the CDR3 is TGTGCCAGCAGCTTAGGGGCCGTTTCAGAAGCTTTCTTT.

The chain has TRBV10-3 and TRBJ2-7, with D perhaps TRBD1 or TRBD2 (5 bases each). CDR1 is ENHRY and CDR2 is SYGVKD in the germline V gene. This CDR3 spans 15 amino acids. V was cut by 4 bases and J by 6 bases, with 19 bases left in between. The CDR3 region has the DNA TGTGCCATCAGTGGGCCCGGGACCCTGCCCGGCGAGCAGTACTTC. It encodes CAISGPGTLPGEQYF.

The rearrangement joins TRBV20-1 to TRBJ1-1, with D hard to call. Germline CDR1 is DFQATT and CDR2 is SNEGSKA (reference sequence). V dropped 3 bases and J dropped 1 base, with 6 bases sitting between them. CDR3 length: 12 residues. The CDR3: CSASGWNTEAFF. DNA for the CDR3: TGCAGTGCTAGTGGCTGGAACACTGAAGCTTTCTTT.

The rearrangement uses TRBV7-2 and TRBJ2-4; D is possibly TRBD1 or TRBD2 (5 bases each). CDR1 and CDR2 (germline): SGHTA, FQGNSA. V lost 2 bases to trimming and J lost 2 bases, with 13 bases between them. CDR3 length equals 16 residues. The CDR3 loop is CASSLSGPRTKNIQYF. Written as DNA, the CDR3 is TGTGCCAGCAGCTTATCGGGACCACGTACCAAAAACATTCAGTACTTC.

The J gene is TRBJ2-3, the V gene TRBV25-1, with 9 bases aligning to TRBD2. V shed 3 bases and J 2 bases; nucleotides not matched to a gene: 12. This CDR3 has 18 amino acids. CDR1 MGHDK and CDR2 SYGVNS come from the germline V gene. In DNA form, the CDR3 reads TGTGCCAGCAGTGAGTTCCCAGGGCTAGCGGGGAACACAGATACGCAGTATTTT. Residues: CASSEFPGLAGNTDTQYF.

This chain connects TRBV9 to TRBJ2-3; TRBD2 is a possible D gene (6 bases). V was shortened by 0 bases and J by 1 base, with 9 bases between the two germline ends. The CDR3 runs 15 residues. Looked up from germline, CDR1 is SGDLS and CDR2 is YYNGEE. CDR3 nucleotides: TGTGCCAGCAGCGTAGTGGGGGGAGGCACAGATACGCAGTATTTT. This encodes CASSVVGGGTDTQYF.

The chain combines TRBV18 with TRBJ2-7; maybe TRBD2 (7 bases). CDR1 and CDR2 (germline): KGHSH, LQKENI. This CDR3 comprises 16 residues. V was cut by 2 bases and J by 6 bases, with 20 bases left in between. The CDR3 bases are TGTGCCAGCTCACCAAGGGGGGGCTACCTTAATCTCGAGCAGTACTTC. It specifies CASSPRGGYLNLEQYF.